A single sample gave rise to the 25 T cell receptor beta chains below, sequenced in a study of molecular identifiers for immune sequencing clone quantification. TCRdb redid the calling of the PCR reads with MiXCR, one entry per CDR3 protein. The profile shows about 320,000 distinct CDR3 sequences, about 22% of them singletons. Sample: naive CD8+ T cells from blood, with Jurkat cell RNA spiked in. Subset noted: FACS-sorted CD8+CD4-CCR7+CD45RA+ naive T cells. Receptors originate from a human donor in good health. Some libraries in this study had Jurkat cell RNA spiked in.

A note on this clonotype: A much larger clone sits a single nucleotide away, making a read error possible. V gene TRBV5-1 combines with J gene TRBJ1-1; D unresolved. V gave up 4 bases and J gave up 1 base, with 8 bases separating them. Germline values: CDR1 SGHRS, CDR2 YFSETQ. CDR3 size: 13 residues. This CDR3 is CASSLPQNTEAFF. CDR3 DNA sequence: TGCGCCAGCAGCCTGCCTCAGAACACTGAAGCTTTCTTT.

Details on this clonotype: This may arise from a read error, as a much more abundant clone is one base away. The chain combines TRBV7-9 with TRBJ2-7; 11 nucleotides line up with TRBD2. The CDR3 is 14 residues long. The junction had 5 bases not matched to a gene; V was cut back by 5 bases and J by 5 bases. Germline V gene data show CDR1 as SEHNR and CDR2 as FQNEAQ (reference sequence). The CDR3 spells CASSPTSGSNEQYF. Here the CDR3 DNA reads TGTGCCAGCAGCCCTACTAGCGGGAGTAACGAGCAGTACTTC.

This clonotype has only a few counts. CDR3 residues: CASSTDPSSGANVLTF. CDR3 nucleotides: TGTGCCAGCAGCACTGACCCGTCCTCTGGGGCCAACGTCCTGACTTTC. This chain links TRBV21-1 with TRBJ2-6; the table's D call of TRBD1 was not tested on the DNA. TRBV21-1 is annotated as a pseudogene. This CDR3 is 16 amino acids long.

The chain employs TRBV6-2 or TRBV6-3 and TRBJ2-3; no firm D call. CDR1 is MNHEY and CDR2 is SVGEGT in the germline V gene. The CDR3 has 14 residues. The germline V and J ends were trimmed by 7 bases and 2 bases, with 13 bases remaining between them. The CDR3 nucleotides read TGTGCCAGCACCCAGCTCCACGCCACAGATACGCAGTATTTT. As protein: CASTQLHATDTQYF.

This clonotype occurred once. The J gene is TRBJ1-5, the V gene TRBV4-1; no clear D gene. Germline V lookup: CDR1 MGHRA, CDR2 YSYEKL. Trimming took off 1 base at V and 2 bases at J, with 12 bases between the two ends. CDR3 size: 16 residues. CDR3 in amino acids: CASSQGPRDGNQPQHF. The CDR3 region has the DNA TGCGCCAGCAGCCAAGGGCCTAGGGATGGCAATCAGCCCCAGCATTTT.

This clonotype was counted ten times or more. The rearrangement links TRBV19 to TRBJ2-5, with D tentatively TRBD2 (5 bases). The CDR3 has 14 amino acids. Trimming left V 5 bases short and J 5 bases short, with 15 bases between. The germline V gene encodes CDR1 LNHDA and CDR2 SQIVND (reference sequence). The CDR3 region has the DNA TGTGCCAGTAGTTCGCGAGCGGATATGGAGACCCAGTACTTC. Translating gives CASSSRADMETQYF.

The DNA for the CDR3 is TGTGCCAGCTGCCCCACTGATCCCTCCTACGAGCAGTACTTC. Its translation is CASCPTDPSYEQYF. The J gene is TRBJ2-7, the V gene TRBV11-2; D gene uncertain. The germline V and J ends were trimmed by 8 bases and 0 bases, with 14 bases remaining between them. The CDR3 extends over 14 amino acids. CDR1 and CDR2 (germline): SGHAT, FQNNGV.

On this clonotype itself: One end of the junction does not line up with germline, which may come from a read error. The chain combines TRBV4-3 with TRBJ2-3; 7 nucleotides line up with TRBD2. The CDR3 covers 16 residues. Germline assignment: CDR1 LGHNA and CDR2 YSLEER. CDR3 in DNA: TGCGTCAGCAGCCAAGAACGCCTAGCGGTCACAGATACGCAGTATTTT. This codes for CVSSQERLAVTDTQYF.

This clonotype has at least ten counts. The gene calls are TRBV4-1 and TRBJ1-1; D is ambiguous. Trimming left V 5 bases short and J 1 base short, with 11 bases between. This CDR3 has 14 residues. Germline-derived CDR1 and CDR2 are MGHRA and YSYEKL. The CDR3 DNA reads TGCGCCAGCAGCTTAACGACGGGGAACACTGAAGCTTTCTTT. This translates into CASSLTTGNTEAFF.

The chain carries TRBV13 and TRBJ2-3, with 13 bases matching TRBD2. V lost 5 bases, J lost 4 bases, and 12 bases stayed unmatched. CDR1 and CDR2 from the germline V gene are PRHDT and FYEKMQ (reference sequence). The CDR3 runs 18 residues. The CDR3 reads CASSQGLAGAPTADTQYF. CDR3 nucleotides: TGTGCCAGCAGCCAAGGACTAGCGGGGGCCCCGACGGCAGATACGCAGTATTTT.

This chain uses TRBV20-1 with TRBJ2-3; the match to TRBD2 covers 7 bases. With V trimmed by 6 bases and J by 2 bases, 11 bases remained unmatched. Germline values: CDR1 DFQATT, CDR2 SNEGSKA (reference sequence). The CDR3 runs to 15 residues. CDR3 protein: CSAVSSSGYTDTQYF. CDR3 bases: TGCAGTGCCGTCTCATCTAGCGGCTACACAGATACGCAGTATTTT.

The chain is built from TRBV6-2 or TRBV6-3 and TRBJ1-5, with D unresolved. Germline loops: CDR1 MNHEY, CDR2 SVGEGT. Trimming took 7 bases from V and 2 from J, leaving 9 bases between them. The CDR3 length is 13 residues. The CDR3: CASTYRGNQPQHF. The CDR3 nucleotides read TGTGCCAGCACTTATAGGGGCAATCAGCCCCAGCATTTT.

The CDR3 sequence: CASGVLRGGNQPQHF. The CDR3 DNA is TGTGCCAGCGGTGTGCTTAGGGGTGGAAATCAGCCCCAGCATTTT. The chain links TRBV6-2 or TRBV6-3 to TRBJ1-5; D is perhaps TRBD1 (5 bases). V was shortened by 8 bases and J by 4 bases, with 18 bases between the two germline ends. The CDR3 spans 15 residues. The V gene's germline CDR1 is MNHEY and CDR2 SVGEGT.

This clonotype was seen a few times. The chain links TRBV14 to TRBJ2-5, with D uncertain. The CDR3 totals 17 residues. Deletions cut 0 bases from V and 2 bases from J, with 16 bases between. Germline V CDR1 and CDR2: SGHDN, FVKESK. The CDR3 loop is CASSQDWSRDVQETQYF. Here the CDR3 DNA reads TGTGCCAGCAGCCAAGATTGGTCTAGAGATGTACAAGAGACCCAGTACTTC. Based on the CDR3 plus reference TRBV14 and TRBJ2-5, the full variable domain is EAGVTQFPSHSVIEKGQTVTLRCDPISGHDNLYWYRRVMGKEIKFLLHFVKESKQDESGMPNNRFLAERTGGTYSTLKVQPAELEDSGVYFCASSQDWSRDVQETQYFGPGTRLLVL.

This clonotype was observed many times. The chain combines TRBV30 with TRBJ2-1, with D hard to call. Trimming pared 0 bases from V and 4 bases from J, leaving 4 bases between. Per germline, CDR1 GTSNPN and CDR2 SVGIG (reference sequence). The CDR3 is made up of 12 amino acids. DNA of the CDR3: TGTGCCTGGAGTGTACAATACAATGAGCAGTTCTTC. This translates into CAWSVQYNEQFF.

This clonotype was seen a handful of times. V usage is TRBV6-5 and J usage is TRBJ2-7; TRBD1 or TRBD2 may be the D gene (5 bases each). The CDR3 length is 15 residues. Per germline, CDR1 MNHEY and CDR2 SVGAGI. V lost 0 bases and J lost 3, with 12 bases in between. The CDR3 DNA reads as TGTGCCAGCAGTTACTCTCTCCAGGGACGCTACGAGCAGTACTTC. Translation gives CASSYSLQGRYEQYF.

V is TRBV4-3 and J is TRBJ2-3; TRBD2 matches at 10 bases. Per germline, CDR1 LGHNA and CDR2 YSLEER. This CDR3 spans 16 amino acids. V trimming: 1 base; J trimming: 11 bases; junction bases outside the gene matches: 12. The CDR3 DNA sequence: TGCGCCAGCAGCCAAGGGGGGCTAGCGGGAGCGTTCAGGCAGTATTTT. Its protein product is CASSQGGLAGAFRQYF.

This clonotype was found many times. The gene calls are TRBV7-9 and TRBJ2-2; the D is unclear. The V end lost 1 base, the J end lost 1 base, and 7 bases lay between the germline ends. The CDR3 sequence is 15 residues long. Germline V gives CDR1 SEHNR, CDR2 FQNEAQ (reference sequence). CDR3 amino acids: CASSLGFGNTGELFF. In DNA, the CDR3 is TGTGCCAGCAGCTTAGGATTCGGGAACACCGGGGAGCTGTTTTTT.

In this sample, this clonotype turned up many times. The chain links TRBV13 to TRBJ1-1, with TRBD1 as a possible D gene (6 bases). V was trimmed by 5 bases and J by 6 bases, leaving 10 bases between them. Per germline, CDR1 PRHDT and CDR2 FYEKMQ (reference sequence). This CDR3 spans 12 amino acids. The CDR3 nucleotides read TGTGCCAGCAGCGCAGGGGTGGCTGAAGCTTTCTTT. Encoded protein: CASSAGVAEAFF.

This clonotype showed up just a few times. V usage is TRBV27 and J usage is TRBJ2-3; D gene uncertain. V shed 8 bases and J shed 2 bases, with 20 bases lying between them. The CDR3 consists of 16 residues. Per the germline V gene, CDR1 is MNHEY and CDR2 is SMNVEV (reference sequence). CDR3 sequence (DNA): TGTGCCAGCGGAAGACAAGTGGGCAGCCCCACAGATACGCAGTATTTT. Its translation is CASGRQVGSPTDTQYF.

CDR3 in amino acids: CASSEHRQGVEAFF. The CDR3, as DNA: TGTGCCAGCAGTGAACATCGACAGGGGGTTGAAGCTTTCTTT. This sequence joins TRBV2 and TRBJ1-1, with TRBD1 matching over 9 bases. The J segment lost 7 bases and the V segment lost 2 bases, leaving 5 bases of the junction unmatched. This CDR3 has 14 amino acids. CDR1 SNHLY and CDR2 FYNNEI come from the germline V gene.

This clonotype has at least ten counts. The chain uses TRBV7-2 and TRBJ2-7; the D is unclear. CDR1 and CDR2 from the germline V gene are SGHTA and FQGNSA. CDR3 length equals 13 residues. V was pared by 5 bases and J by 7 bases, with 15 bases between. The CDR3 region is CASSPWGMLEQYF. The CDR3 DNA follows: TGTGCCAGCAGCCCCTGGGGAATGCTGGAGCAGTACTTC.

The sample holds many counts of this clonotype. This sequence joins TRBV5-1 and TRBJ2-5; perhaps D is TRBD1 or TRBD2 (6 bases each). The CDR3 runs to 16 residues. V was trimmed by 0 bases and J by 3 bases, leaving 15 bases between them. The germline V gene has CDR1 SGHRS and CDR2 YFSETQ. CDR3 coding DNA: TGCGCCAGCAGCTTGGGGGGGCGCGGGACCAAAGAGACCCAGTACTTC. The encoded protein is CASSLGGRGTKETQYF.

With respect to this clonotype: This could be a read error, since a much larger clone is one nucleotide away. This CDR3 is missing its conserved last phenylalanine or tryptophan, likely due to a read error. This chain links TRBV5-1 with TRBJ2-3, with 12 bases aligning to TRBD2. Unmatched junction bases numbered 5, after V lost 4 bases and J lost 2 bases. This CDR3 region has 16 residues. Germline V CDR1 and CDR2: SGHRS, YFSETQ. Here the CDR3 reads CASSVGLAGFTDTQYY. As DNA, the CDR3 is TGCGCCAGCAGCGTTGGACTAGCGGGGTTCACAGATACGCAGTATTAT.

Ten or more counts support this clonotype. The genes are TRBV12-3 or TRBV12-4 and TRBJ2-1; possibly TRBD1 for D (6 bases). With 4 bases removed from V and 6 bases from J, the gap between germline ends came to 13 bases. This CDR3 has 14 residues. The CDR3 protein is CASSSGVLGNEQFF. Written as DNA, the CDR3 is TGTGCCAGCAGTTCAGGGGTCCTGGGCAATGAGCAGTTCTTC.